This T cell receptor beta chain is from a study of blood T cells in healthy people across ages. The study's findings and limits: Researchers report that TCR beta diversity correlated strongly with naive T cell percentage. Roughly linear declines in TCR beta diversity per million T cells occurred with age.

This clonotype appeared many times. The antigen remains undetermined. A second PCR of 7 to 11 cycles used a sample-barcoded 5' primer and a J-beta primer mix. All cDNA molecules were each tagged by a template-switch adaptor with 12 random nucleotides. TCRdb independently ran MiXCR on the 5' RACE reads; one entry per CDR3 protein. Among 630,000 or so distinct CDR3 sequences, about 34% were seen once, and the ten largest hold 15%. The sequenced material came from blood. The TCR comes from a woman aged 80 or over in good health.

The CDR3 loop is CATSDRQGYTDTQYF. The CDR3 DNA follows: TGTGCCACCAGTGACCGACAGGGGTACACAGATACGCAGTATTTT. V gene TRBV24-1 combines with J gene TRBJ2-3; 8 bases align to TRBD1. V lost 4 bases to trimming and J lost 2 bases; unmatched junction nucleotides: 4. CDR3 length: 15 amino acids. CDR1 is KGHDR, CDR2 SFDVKD, per germline.